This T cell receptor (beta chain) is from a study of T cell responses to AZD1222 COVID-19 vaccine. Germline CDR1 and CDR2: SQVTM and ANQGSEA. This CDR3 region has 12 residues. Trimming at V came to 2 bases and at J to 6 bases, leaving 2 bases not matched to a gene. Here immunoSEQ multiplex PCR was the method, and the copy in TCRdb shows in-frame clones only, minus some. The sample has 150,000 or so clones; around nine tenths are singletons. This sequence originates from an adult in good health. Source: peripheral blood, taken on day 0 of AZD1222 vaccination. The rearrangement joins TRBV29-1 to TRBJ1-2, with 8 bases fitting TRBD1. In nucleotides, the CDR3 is TGCAGCGTTGAAACAGGGGGGAATGGCTACACCTTC. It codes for CSVETGGNGYTF.